These T cell receptor beta chains were read from a single sample in a study of T cell responses to AZD1222 COVID-19 vaccine. Using immunoSEQ multiplex PCR, the repertoire was profiled, and TCRdb retains in-frame clones only, with some absent. The profile shows 85,000 to 100,000 clones, about 89% of them singletons. Sequencing was performed on peripheral blood, taken 28 days after the second AZD1222 dose. These receptors originate from an adult who received the AZD1222 COVID-19 vaccine. The CDR3 runs from the conserved cysteine through the conserved F or W. D genes are given only for firm matches. The listing skips clone size in some rows; elsewhere it reads once, few, many or a size class.

TRBD2,TRBJ2-7,TRBV5-4,.,15,TGTGCCAGCAGCTTGGGAGCGGGAGTCTTATACGAGCAGTACTTC,CASSLGAGVLYEQYF
.,TRBJ2-3,TRBV3-1/TRBV3-2,.,12,TGTGCCAGCAGCACCCTTTTGGATACGCAGTATTTT,CASSTLLDTQYF
TRBD1,TRBJ1-2,TRBV28,.,14,TGTGCCAGCAGTTCCCCGGGACAGGGGGATGGCTACACCTTC,CASSSPGQGDGYTF
.,TRBJ2-7,TRBV11-3,.,14,TGTGCCAGCAGCCTACAGGGGACTATATACGAGCAGTACTTC,CASSLQGTIYEQYF
.,TRBJ2-1,TRBV28,.,15,TGTGCCAGCAGTTTAGGGGGATCCGTTTACAATGAGCAGTTCTTC,CASSLGGSVYNEQFF
.,TRBJ1-5,TRBV6-5,once,14,TGTGCCAGCAGTCCGACAGGAGGCAATCAGCCCCAGCATTTT,CASSPTGGNQPQHF
.,TRBJ2-1,TRBV6-2/TRBV6-3,.,14,TGTGCCAGCAGTTGGGGCTACCATGACAATGAGCAGTTCTTC,CASSWGYHDNEQFF
TRBD1,TRBJ2-5,TRBV24-1,.,15,TGTGCCACCAGCCCAAGGGGGACAGGAGGGGAGACCCAGTACTTC,CATSPRGTGGETQYF
TRBD2,TRBJ2-7,TRBV6-1,.,15,TGTGCCAGCAGTGAGACTAGCGGGAGGGACTACGAGCAGTACTTC,CASSETSGRDYEQYF
.,TRBJ1-1,TRBV6-5,.,14,TGTGCCGGGAGATCGTACGGGGGGAGGGCTGAAGCTTTCTTT,CAGRSYGGRAEAFF
.,TRBJ1-4,TRBV11-2,once,15,TGTGCCAGCAGCTTAGACGGCGCAACTAATGAAAAACTGTTTTTT,CASSLDGATNEKLFF
.,TRBJ2-7,TRBV29-1,.,12,TGCAGCGTTGTTGATGTCGCCTACGAGCAGTACTTC,CSVVDVAYEQYF
TRBD2,TRBJ2-2,TRBV27,.,18,TGTGCCAGCAGCCCACTACTAGCGGGAGGGCCGGGCACCGGGGAGCTGTTTTTT,CASSPLLAGGPGTGELFF
.,TRBJ2-3,TRBV6-4,.,15,TGTGCCAGCAGTGAAGGGACGGGGTCCGTTGATACGCAGTATTTT,CASSEGTGSVDTQYF
TRBD2,TRBJ2-1,TRBV10-3,.,16,TGTGCCATCAGTGAGAGGGGACTAGCGGGAGAACATGAGCAGTTCTTC,CAISERGLAGEHEQFF
.,TRBJ1-1,TRBV6-5,.,15,TGTGCCAGCAGTTACTCTATCTCCATGAACACTGAAGCTTTCTTT,CASSYSISMNTEAFF
TRBD1,TRBJ2-2,TRBV24-1,.,14,TGTGCCACCAGGGGACAGGGGAACACCGGGGAGCTGTTTTTT,CATRGQGNTGELFF
TRBD2,TRBJ2-1,TRBV4-1,once,16,TGCGCCAGCAGCCAAGATCCCAGCGGGAGAAGAAATGAGCAGTTCTTC,CASSQDPSGRRNEQFF
.,TRBJ2-7,TRBV3-1/TRBV3-2,.,13,TGTGCCAGCAGCCTATCAACATCCTACGAGCAGTACTTC,CASSLSTSYEQYF
TRBD1,TRBJ1-2,TRBV29-1,.,15,TGCAGCGTAACCCCCCAGCGACAGGGAAACTATGGCTACACCTTC,CSVTPQRQGNYGYTF
.,TRBJ1-3,TRBV5-5,.,14,TGTGCCAGCAGCGATGACCAACTCGGAAACACCATATATTTT,CASSDDQLGNTIYF
.,TRBJ1-3,TRBV5-1,.,15,TGCGCCAGCAGCCTAGAGCCGTACTCTGGAAACACCATATATTTT,CASSLEPYSGNTIYF
.,TRBJ1-5,TRBV7-9,.,14,TGTGCCAGCAGCTTCGGTCATAGCAATCAGCCCCAGCATTTT,CASSFGHSNQPQHF
.,TRBJ2-7,TRBV5-4,.,13,TGTGCCAGCTCTCCGGGGCCCACCTACGAGCAGTACTTC,CASSPGPTYEQYF
.,TRBJ2-5,TRBV19,.,16,TGTGCCAGTAGTGTCTCGATGGGGCCTGGTAGGGAGACCCAGTACTTC,CASSVSMGPGRETQYF
.,TRBJ1-1,TRBV5-6,.,16,TGTGCCAGCAGCTTGGGGGGGGGCCCAGCCCACACTGAAGCTTTCTTT,CASSLGGGPAHTEAFF
.,TRBJ2-5,TRBV27,.,10,TGTGCCAGAGCCCAGAAGACCCAGTACTTC,CARAQKTQYF
.,TRBJ1-5,TRBV7-9,.,14,TGTGCCAGCAGCTTAGTGGGGGGAAGCCAGCCCCAGCATTTT,CASSLVGGSQPQHF
.,TRBJ2-5,TRBV11-2,.,15,TGTGCCAGCAGCTTAGTAGGGGGAGGGCAAGAGACCCAGTACTTC,CASSLVGGGQETQYF
TRBD1,TRBJ2-5,TRBV5-1,.,15,TGCGCCAGCAGCCCCCTGACAGGGCCCCAAGAGACCCAGTACTTC,CASSPLTGPQETQYF
TRBD2,TRBJ2-5,TRBV28,.,16,TGTGCCAGCAGTTTAGGAGGGGCAGCGGGGGAAGAGACCCAGTACTTC,CASSLGGAAGEETQYF
.,TRBJ2-7,TRBV10-2,.,13,TGCGCCAGCAGTGAGATTGGAGGGTACGAGCAGTACTTC,CASSEIGGYEQYF
.,TRBJ1-2,TRBV5-6,.,12,TGTGCCAGCAGCTCGACTGGCTATGGCTACACCTTC,CASSSTGYGYTF
.,TRBJ1-1,TRBV2,few,12,TGTGCCAGCAGTGAGTCGGACACTGAAGCTTTCTTT,CASSESDTEAFF
TRBD1,TRBJ2-7,TRBV2,once,12,TGTGCCTTCCAGGGGACAGTCTACGAGCAGTACTTC,CAFQGTVYEQYF
.,TRBJ2-5,TRBV18,.,14,TGTGCCAGCTCACCACAGGAAGGCCAAGAGACCCAGTACTTC,CASSPQEGQETQYF
.,TRBJ2-1,TRBV12-5,.,17,TGTGCTAGTGGTTCTCCCCCGGGAGTGGGAAGTTACAATGAGCAGTTCTTC,CASGSPPGVGSYNEQFF